The clone carrying this TCR beta chain appeared a single time. Its antigen is not known. The repertoire was sequenced with immunoSEQ multiplex PCR; TCRdb's copy has only in-frame clones and lacks some. The sample holds 40,000 to 65,000 clones, approximately 84% seen once. This entry is derived from a study of T cell clones after liver transplantation. Study-level information: A pre-transplant mixed lymphocyte reaction with TCRbeta sequencing defined graft-donor-reactive clones followed in post-transplant blood. Standard immunosuppression, with no induction, continued until 12-24 months after transplant. Study-level points and caveats: Low donor cell numbers restricted donor-reactive repertoire measurement in a couple of subjects. A larger donor-reactive than third-party decline suggested partial antigen-specific deletion.

The CDR3 extends over 11 amino acids. Trimming removed 9 bases from V and 3 bases from J, with 6 bases in between. The V gene's germline CDR1 is LNHDA and CDR2 SQIVND (reference sequence). The rearrangement uses TRBV19 and TRBJ1-3, with unresolved D. This specimen was CD4+ T cells from blood, taken before liver transplant. This TCR derives from a human donor who received a liver transplant. The CDR3 nucleotides are TGTGCCAGCCAACATGGAAACACCATATATTTT. Translated, it gives CASQHGNTIYF.